The source of this T cell receptor beta chain is a study of PD-1 blockade in classical Hodgkin lymphoma. General study findings and limits: At baseline, newly diagnosed patients reportedly showed less TCR diversity than healthy donors. What caused the repertoire differences, perhaps disease activity or prior therapy, remains undefined.

V was trimmed by 6 bases and J by 2 bases, leaving 10 bases between them. Germline V gene data show CDR1 as MNHEY and CDR2 as SMNVEV (reference sequence). This CDR3 comprises 14 residues. Brentuximab vedotin exposure varied, and every patient relapsed after autologous stem cell transplantation. The repertoire was sequenced with immunoSEQ multiplex PCR; TCRdb's copy has only in-frame clones and lacks some. The top ten hold about 10% of the sample, which has about 13,000 clones, about 90% seen once. This clone was detected a few times. The target antigen is unknown. The sequence was obtained from a human donor with classical Hodgkin lymphoma. The source was peripheral blood mononuclear cells (PBMCs), collected at baseline. This chain links TRBV27 with TRBJ2-2; D is uncertain. In DNA, the CDR3 is TGTGCCAGCAGCCCGACACCTAACACCGGGGAGCTGTTTTTT. Protein: CASSPTPNTGELFF.